This TCR beta chain was sequenced during a study of blood T cell repertoires in COVID-19. Across the whole study: Some COVID-19 samples were acute and others convalescent; all came from the United States, Italy and Spain. PBMCs, B-cell-depleted T cells, or T cells provided the cDNA or gDNA that made up the material.

How the authors handled the data: From reference gene primer amplification, estimates of nucleated cell counts were derived. Generated by immunoSEQ multiplex PCR, the TCRdb table keeps only in-frame clones and is missing some. V and J calls and clone size follow that table, whereas D and trimming were derived from the DNA. The sample records around 250,000 clones, about 85% being singletons. CDR1 is SGDLS, CDR2 YYNGEE, per germline. V was clipped by 0 bases and J by 2 bases, with 7 bases between them. This CDR3 is built from 14 residues. This TCR was sampled from a man aged 25 to 45 who had recovered from COVID-19. Sequenced: peripheral blood. The chain links TRBV9 to TRBJ2-3; D is undetermined. The CDR3 coding sequence is TGTGCCAGCAGCGTAGGGCAGGCCACAGATACGCAGTATTTT. It specifies CASSVGQATDTQYF. The full variable domain, its missing parts supplied by reference TRBV9 and TRBJ2-3, is DSGVTQTPKHLITATGQRVTLRCSPRSGDLSVYWYQQSLDQGLQFLIQYYNGEERAKGNILERFSAQQFPDLHSELNLSSLELGDSALYFCASSVGQATDTQYFGPGTRLTVL.